This T cell receptor (beta chain) emerged from a study of cytomegalovirus exposure and HLA in healthy donors. In the study overall: An early data release held 75 million to 100 million unique TCRs from HLA-typed donors.

Vbeta (60) and Jbeta (13) primers were used in the PCR. Only in-frame clones appear in the TCRdb table, and some are missing; sequencing was by immunoSEQ multiplex PCR. The top ten clones hold 1.5% to 2% of a sample with approximately 150,000 clones, 73% of them seen once. Sequencing was carried out using PBMCs. The receptor comes from a young woman in good health and CMV-seronegative.

The CDR3 DNA is TGTGCCAGCAGCGCCTTCGAGGGACTAGGGAAGGAGACCCAGTACTTC. Its protein product is CASSAFEGLGKETQYF. This sequence joins TRBV9 and TRBJ2-5; TRBD2 aligns across 8 bases. The trim removed 3 bases at V and 5 bases at J, leaving 12 bases unmatched. CDR1 is SGDLS, CDR2 YYNGEE, per germline. The CDR3 spans 16 residues.